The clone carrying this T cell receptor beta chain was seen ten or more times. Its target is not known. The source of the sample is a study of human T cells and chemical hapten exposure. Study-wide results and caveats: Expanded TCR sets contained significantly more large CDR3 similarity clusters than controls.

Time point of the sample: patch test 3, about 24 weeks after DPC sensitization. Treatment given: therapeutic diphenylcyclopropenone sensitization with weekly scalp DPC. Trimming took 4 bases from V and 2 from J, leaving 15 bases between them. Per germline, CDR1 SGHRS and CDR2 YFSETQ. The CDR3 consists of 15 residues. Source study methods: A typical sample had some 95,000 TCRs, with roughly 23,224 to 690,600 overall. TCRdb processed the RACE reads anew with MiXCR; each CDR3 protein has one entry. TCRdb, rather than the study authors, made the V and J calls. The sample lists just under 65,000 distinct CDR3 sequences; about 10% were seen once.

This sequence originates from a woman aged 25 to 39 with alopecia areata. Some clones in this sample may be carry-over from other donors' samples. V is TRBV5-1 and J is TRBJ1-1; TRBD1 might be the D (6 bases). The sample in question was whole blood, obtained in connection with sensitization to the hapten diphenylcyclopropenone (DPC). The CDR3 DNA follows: TGCGCCAGCAGCCCACGACCGGGACAAAACACTGAAGCTTTCTTT. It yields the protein CASSPRPGQNTEAFF. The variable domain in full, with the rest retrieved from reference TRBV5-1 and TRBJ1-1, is KAGVTQTPRYLIKTRGQQVTLSCSPISGHRSVSWYQQTPGQGLQFLFEYFSETQRNKGNFPGRFSGRQFSNSRSEMNVSTLELGDSALYLCASSPRPGQNTEAFFGQGTRLTVV.